Reported below is one T cell receptor beta chain. The antigen is not known. CDR3 length: 15 residues. Trimming removed 2 bases from V and 5 bases from J; junction bases left unmatched: 8. Germline CDR1 SGHNT, CDR2 YYREEE (reference sequence). The sample comes from a study of cytomegalovirus exposure and HLA in healthy donors. Findings and caveats of the study: The study recorded about 160 TCR beta chains that were cytomegalovirus-associated. In vitro checks showed that a few CMV-associated chains really do target CMV antigens.

Clones were read by immunoSEQ multiplex PCR, and TCRdb kept only the in-frame ones, dropping some. The table has about 160,000 clones, 80% to 85% seen once. This chain connects TRBV5-4 to TRBJ2-7, with 9 bases that match TRBD2. Source material: PBMCs. The receptor's source is a man younger than 45 in good health and CMV-seropositive. CDR3 in DNA: TGTGCCAGCAGCTTAAAGCGGGAGGACGGCCACGAGCAGTACTTC. This encodes CASSLKREDGHEQYF. The whole variable domain, filled in from reference TRBV5-4 and TRBJ2-7, reads ETGVTQSPTHLIKTRGQQVTLRCSSQSGHNTVSWYQQALGQGPQFIFQYYREEENGRGNFPPRFSGLQFPNYSSELNVNALELDDSALYLCASSLKREDGHEQYFGPGTRLTVT.